These T cell receptor beta chains were read from a single sample in a study of blood T cells in healthy people across ages. Via MiXCR, TCRdb re-called the 5' RACE reads, giving one row per CDR3 protein. The profile covers some 640,000 distinct CDR3 sequences, with 25% to 35% appearing a single time and roughly 14% taken by the ten largest. The specimen sequenced was blood. The receptors originated from a woman of 80 years or more in good health. CDR3s include the opening cysteine and the closing phenylalanine or tryptophan. Fields, in order: D gene, J gene, V gene, clone size, CDR3 protein, CDR3 DNA. The D gene is left open where the match is weak. Size values are once, few and many counts, or a class for expanded clones, and some rows have none.

>TRBD1|TRBJ1-2|TRBV20-1|.
CSASDSGGSNGYTF
TGCAGTGCTAGTGACTCAGGGGGGTCTAACGGCTACACCTTC
>.|TRBJ1-1|TRBV2|.
CASWGRNTEAFF
TGTGCCAGCTGGGGTCGGAACACTGAAGCTTTCTTT
>.|TRBJ1-1|TRBV10-3|many
CAISEPSGGYGLTEAFF
TGTGCCATCAGTGAGCCCTCCGGCGGGTATGGATTAACTGAAGCTTTCTTT
>.|TRBJ2-1|TRBV6-6|once
CASSYASSASYNEQFF
TGTGCCAGCAGTTACGCCTCTAGCGCCTCCTACAATGAGCAGTTCTTC
>.|TRBJ1-1|TRBV6-6|many
CASSRDTEAFF
TGTGCCAGCAGTCGCGACACTGAAGCTTTCTTT
>.|TRBJ1-5|TRBV7-2|.
CASTSRRAHCNQPQHF
TGTGCCAGCACCTCGCGCAGGGCCCATTGCAATCAGCCCCAGCATTTT
>TRBD1|TRBJ1-1|TRBV18|.
CASSPGTGVPTEAFF
TGTGCCAGCTCACCGGGGACAGGGGTACCCACTGAAGCTTTCTTT
>.|TRBJ2-3|TRBV9|many
CASSVGGNTDTQYF
TGTGCCAGCAGCGTAGGTGGAAACACAGATACGCAGTATTTT
>.|TRBJ2-3|TRBV7-2|many
CASSLGGGQSDTQYF
TGTGCCAGCAGCTTAGGGGGAGGACAGTCAGATACGCAGTATTTT
>TRBD2|TRBJ2-3|TRBV12-3/TRBV12-4|once
CASSSRLAGTTDTEYF
TGTGCCAGCAGTTCTAGACTAGCGGGGACCACAGATACGGAATATTTT
>.|TRBJ1-2|TRBV6-2/TRBV6-3|many
CASSYGGSNYGYTF
TGTGCCAGCAGTTACGGAGGTTCTAACTATGGCTACACCTTC
>.|TRBJ1-5|TRBV6-1|.
CASSEGTRQPQHF
TGTGCCAGCAGTGAAGGGACCCGTCAGCCCCAGCATTTT
>.|TRBJ2-1|TRBV7-8|.
CASSQRQALPDEQFF
TGTGCCAGCAGCCAGAGACAGGCCTTGCCCGATGAGCAGTTCTTC
>TRBD2|TRBJ2-3|TRBV20-1|many
CSASPASGEDTQYF
TGCAGTGCTAGCCCAGCTAGCGGGGAGGATACGCAGTATTTT
>.|TRBJ1-2|TRBV3-1|many
CASSQSLGGYTF
TGTGCCAGCAGCCAATCTCTGGGCGGCTACACCTTC
>TRBD2|TRBJ2-5|TRBV5-1|many
CASSLAGTSGGSETQYF
TGCGCCAGCAGCTTGGCCGGGACTAGCGGGGGGTCCGAGACCCAGTACTTC
>.|TRBJ2-4|TRBV2|many
CASSEGTLKNIQYF
TGTGCCAGCAGTGAGGGGACACTAAAAAACATTCAGTACTTC
>.|TRBJ2-4|TRBV6-2/TRBV6-3|many
CASSYPLIAPGEPLAKNIQYF
TGTGCCAGCAGTTACCCACTTATAGCACCCGGTGAACCTTTAGCCAAAAACATTCAGTACTTC
>.|TRBJ2-3|TRBV20-1|few
CSARGATDTQYF
TGCAGTGCTAGAGGCGCAACAGATACGCAGTATTTT
>.|TRBJ1-5|TRBV7-9|.
CASSITGPNQPQHF
TGTGCCAGCAGCATTACAGGGCCCAATCAGCCCCAGCATTTT
>TRBD1|TRBJ1-5|TRBV7-2|many
CASNTQGSNQPQHF
TGTGCCAGCAACACACAGGGGAGCAATCAGCCCCAGCATTTT
>.|TRBJ1-1|TRBV15|few
CATSRIAAEAFF
TGTGCCACCAGCAGAATCGCAGCCGAAGCTTTCTTT
>TRBD1|TRBJ2-5|TRBV20-1|many
CSALGQQETQYF
TGCAGTGCCCTGGGACAGCAAGAGACCCAGTACTTC
>.|TRBJ1-1|TRBV20-1|.
CSAGYTEAFF
TGCAGTGCTGGCTACACTGAAGCTTTCTTT
>.|TRBJ2-5|TRBV5-1|.
CASQPDSGGSETQHF
TGCGCCAGCCAGCCGGACAGTGGGGGCTCAGAGACCCAGCACTTC
>.|TRBJ2-3|TRBV27|.
CASRLGGRTDTQYF
TGTGCCAGCAGGTTAGGTGGTCGGACAGATACGCAGTATTTT
>.|TRBJ2-5|TRBV5-5|.
CASSWDGAQETQYF
TGTGCCAGCAGCTGGGACGGTGCCCAAGAGACCCAGTACTTC
>TRBD1|TRBJ1-6|TRBV30|.
CAWTRRSPGTGNSPLHF
TGTGCCTGGACACGGCGGAGTCCCGGGACAGGGAATTCACCCCTCCACTTT
>TRBD1|TRBJ1-1|TRBV7-2|many
CASRQGINTEAFF
TGTGCCAGCCGACAGGGTATAAACACTGAAGCTTTCTTT
>.|TRBJ2-4|TRBV2|.
CASMGPRGGEPKNIQYF
TGTGCCAGCATGGGGCCCCGGGGCGGTGAGCCCAAAAACATTCAGTACTTC
>.|TRBJ2-4|TRBV28|many
CASSTPDTTLAKNIQYF
TGTGCCAGCAGTACCCCGGACACGACTTTAGCCAAAAACATTCAGTACTTC
>TRBD1|TRBJ1-1|TRBV11-3|few
CASSDRTGLFAFF
TGTGCCAGCAGCGATCGGACAGGGTTGTTTGCTTTCTTT
>TRBD2|TRBJ2-7|TRBV29-1|.
CSVVAPAGGLKYEQYF
TGCAGCGTTGTGGCCCCTGCGGGGGGCCTCAAATACGAGCAGTACTTC
>.|TRBJ2-7|TRBV9|.
CASSVGAGDYEQYF
TGTGCCAGCAGCGTAGGGGCAGGGGACTACGAGCAGTACTTC
>TRBD2|TRBJ2-3|TRBV3-1|many
CASSVYSGGTDTQYF
TGTGCCAGCAGCGTGTATAGCGGGGGCACAGATACGCAGTATTTT
>TRBD1|TRBJ2-5|TRBV7-6|.
CASSRTGGIWETQYF
TGTGCCAGCAGCCGGACAGGGGGGATCTGGGAGACCCAGTACTTC
>TRBD1|TRBJ2-1|TRBV5-1|.
CASSSTGDGNEQFF
TGCGCCAGCAGCTCGACAGGGGATGGCAATGAGCAGTTCTTC
>.|TRBJ1-4|TRBV20-1|.
CRAGQGIKLFF
TGCCGTGCTGGCCAGGGGATAAAACTGTTTTTT
>TRBD2|TRBJ2-1|TRBV12-3/TRBV12-4|.
CASSRSTSGETQFF
TGTGCCAGCAGTCGATCGACTAGCGGGGAGACCCAGTTCTTC